This T cell receptor (beta chain) was identified during a study of blood T cell repertoires in COVID-19. Clones were sequenced by immunoSEQ multiplex PCR, and TCRdb holds only the in-frame ones, with some missing. The sample shows roughly 380,000 clones, 89% of them seen only once. Trimming at V came to 4 bases and at J to 1 base, leaving 6 bases not matched to a gene. Germline CDR1 and CDR2: SEHNR and FQNEAQ (reference sequence). The CDR3 is 15 amino acids. Followed over time, Seattle patients had been enrolled while infection was active. The V and J genes are TRBV7-9 and TRBJ1-1; 7 bases map to TRBD1. Specimen: peripheral blood. The TCR sequence derives from a woman between 35 and 50 years old with COVID-19, enrolled during active disease. CDR3: CASSYSGTENTEAFF. The CDR3 bases are TGTGCCAGCAGCTATAGTGGGACAGAGAACACTGAAGCTTTCTTT.